These T cell receptor beta chains were read from a single sample in a study of radiation and T cells in renal cell carcinoma. Sequenced by immunoSEQ multiplex PCR; TCRdb stores in-frame clones only, minus some. The sample lists roughly 49,000 clones, about 80% occurring once. The starting material was blood, obtained from a patient whose treatment included radiotherapy and nephrectomy. These receptors originate from a woman in her seventies with renal cell carcinoma. Each CDR3 is given with its conserved first and last residue. The order of the fields is J gene, D gene, V gene, clone size, CDR3 protein, CDR3 DNA. A D gene is named only where the DNA matches it firmly. Some rows mark clone size as missing; the rest say once, few, many or name a class of expanded clone.

J: TRBJ2-3
D: TRBD1
V: TRBV15
size: .
CDR3: CATSRDRGTDTQYF
DNA: TGTGCCACCAGCAGGGACAGGGGCACAGATACGCAGTATTTT

J: TRBJ2-5
D: TRBD1
V: TRBV7-3
size: .
CDR3: CASSLSGTGGGETQYF
DNA: TGTGCCAGCAGCTTATCCGGGACAGGGGGCGGAGAGACCCAGTACTTC

J: TRBJ1-5
D: TRBD1
V: TRBV9
size: few
CDR3: CASSPGQGNQPQHF
DNA: TGTGCCAGCAGCCCCGGACAGGGCAATCAGCCCCAGCATTTT

J: TRBJ2-1
D: TRBD1
V: TRBV7-6
size: .
CDR3: CASSPGTGSGPDNEQFF
DNA: TGTGCCAGCAGCCCAGGGACAGGGAGTGGACCAGACAATGAGCAGTTCTTC

J: TRBJ2-7
D: TRBD2
V: TRBV5-4
size: .
CDR3: CASTNRGGYEQYF
DNA: TGTGCCAGCACCAATCGGGGGGGATACGAGCAGTACTTC

J: TRBJ2-2
D: TRBD2
V: TRBV19
size: many
CDR3: CATKSGRNTGELFF
DNA: TGTGCCACCAAAAGCGGGAGAAACACCGGGGAGCTGTTTTTT

J: TRBJ2-2
D: .
V: TRBV7-7
size: .
CDR3: CASSLVETANTGELFF
DNA: TGTGCCAGCAGCTTAGTTGAGACTGCGAACACCGGGGAGCTGTTTTTT

J: TRBJ1-1
D: TRBD1
V: TRBV5-6
size: once
CDR3: CASSSYDRGRVEAFF
DNA: TGTGCCAGCAGCTCATATGACAGGGGGCGGGTTGAAGCTTTCTTT

J: TRBJ2-5
D: TRBD2
V: TRBV7-8
size: .
CDR3: CASSEEGLAGLQETQYF
DNA: TGTGCCAGCAGTGAAGAGGGACTAGCGGGGCTCCAAGAGACCCAGTACTTC

J: TRBJ1-2
D: TRBD1
V: TRBV18
size: .
CDR3: CASSPRTGADGYTF
DNA: TGTGCCAGCTCACCAAGGACAGGGGCGGATGGCTACACCTTC

J: TRBJ2-7
D: TRBD2
V: TRBV7-8
size: .
CDR3: CASSLEGTSEYF
DNA: TGTGCCAGCAGCTTAGAGGGGACTAGTGAGTACTTC

J: TRBJ2-1
D: .
V: TRBV5-6
size: .
CDR3: CASRSSASSYNEQFF
DNA: TGTGCCAGCAGGTCTAGCGCGAGCTCCTACAATGAGCAGTTCTTC

J: TRBJ1-6
D: .
V: TRBV5-4
size: once
CDR3: CASSGKEGNSPLHF
DNA: TGTGCCAGCAGCGGGAAGGAGGGGAACTCACCCCTCCACTTT

J: TRBJ2-7
D: .
V: TRBV10-3
size: .
CDR3: CAIIRDDEQYF
DNA: TGTGCCATCATAAGGGATGACGAGCAGTACTTC

J: TRBJ2-1
D: TRBD2
V: TRBV5-4
size: .
CDR3: CASSLTSDYNEQFF
DNA: TGTGCCAGCAGTCTTACTAGCGACTACAATGAGCAGTTCTTC

J: TRBJ1-1
D: .
V: TRBV6-6
size: .
CDR3: CASRSWEGLNTEAFF
DNA: TGTGCCAGCAGGAGCTGGGAGGGGCTGAACACTGAAGCTTTCTTT

J: TRBJ2-7
D: .
V: TRBV5-6
size: .
CDR3: CASSFGRRGEQYF
DNA: TGTGCCAGCAGCTTCGGGCGGAGGGGCGAGCAGTACTTC

J: TRBJ2-5
D: TRBD1
V: TRBV6-5
size: .
CDR3: CASSADRNRAQYF
DNA: TGTGCCAGCAGTGCGGACAGGAACAGGGCCCAGTACTTC

J: TRBJ2-3
D: TRBD1
V: TRBV4-1
size: once
CDR3: CASSQGEWDRGDTQYF
DNA: TGCGCCAGCAGCCAGGGGGAATGGGACAGGGGCGATACGCAGTATTTT

J: TRBJ2-1
D: TRBD2
V: TRBV4-3
size: once
CDR3: CASSISSGSRYNEQFF
DNA: TGCGCCAGCAGCATCTCTAGCGGGAGTAGGTACAATGAGCAGTTCTTC

J: TRBJ2-6
D: .
V: TRBV5-1
size: .
CDR3: CASTQGGESGANVLTF
DNA: TGCGCCAGCACCCAGGGGGGAGAGTCTGGGGCCAACGTCCTGACTTTC